This TCR beta chain was recovered during a study of T-cell memory formation after mild COVID-19. Study background: TCR clustering was largely donor specific.

Regarding the study as a whole: There was no confirmation that second-wave clones peaking on day 37 were SARS-CoV-2 specific. Researchers report contracting CD4+ clones mostly in CM and EM, with CD8+ clones in EMRA. There was a balanced CD4/CD8 profile in clones contracting day 15 to 85, and later expanders leaned CD4+.

Concerning this clonotype itself: Its antigen is not known.

This CDR3 contains 16 residues. V was clipped by 0 bases and J by 5 bases; unmatched bases: 5. CDR1 SGHRS and CDR2 YFSETQ come from the germline V gene. TCRdb re-analysed the 5' RACE reads in MiXCR, keeping a single row per CDR3 protein. The top ten hold around 2% of the sample, which has about 250,000 distinct CDR3 sequences, 15% to 17% seen once. The sequenced sample was PBMCs or a T cell subset sorted from them (not recorded which). This sequence joins TRBV5-1 and TRBJ2-1; 10 positions agree with TRBD1. The TCR comes from an adult woman who had mild COVID-19 (a few samples of this study predate the infection). Cell type and time point are not known. CDR3 nucleotide sequence: TGCGCCAGCAGCTTGGGGGGGACAGGGGTGGACAATGAGCAGTTCTTC. Translation gives CASSLGGTGVDNEQFF. The whole variable domain, filled in from reference TRBV5-1 and TRBJ2-1, reads KAGVTQTPRYLIKTRGQQVTLSCSPISGHRSVSWYQQTPGQGLQFLFEYFSETQRNKGNFPGRFSGRQFSNSRSEMNVSTLELGDSALYLCASSLGGTGVDNEQFFGPGTRLTVL.